The TCR beta chain under discussion was sequenced for a study of control samples from healthy donors and cancer patients. Only in-frame clones appear in the TCRdb table, and some are missing; sequencing was by immunoSEQ multiplex PCR. The table lists some 130,000 clones, 92% of them singletons. V lost 6 bases, J lost 8 bases, and 6 bases stayed unmatched. The CDR3 is 15 amino acids. Looked up from germline, CDR1 is MNHEY and CDR2 is SVGEGT. The chain links TRBV6-2 or TRBV6-3 to TRBJ2-1; TRBD2 matches at 14 bases. Sequencing input: blood. This TCR was sampled from a woman between 45 and 60 years old in good health. The CDR3 region has the DNA TGTGCCAGCAGCTCCGGACTAGCGGGAGGTTATGAGCAGTTCTTC. Protein: CASSSGLAGGYEQFF.